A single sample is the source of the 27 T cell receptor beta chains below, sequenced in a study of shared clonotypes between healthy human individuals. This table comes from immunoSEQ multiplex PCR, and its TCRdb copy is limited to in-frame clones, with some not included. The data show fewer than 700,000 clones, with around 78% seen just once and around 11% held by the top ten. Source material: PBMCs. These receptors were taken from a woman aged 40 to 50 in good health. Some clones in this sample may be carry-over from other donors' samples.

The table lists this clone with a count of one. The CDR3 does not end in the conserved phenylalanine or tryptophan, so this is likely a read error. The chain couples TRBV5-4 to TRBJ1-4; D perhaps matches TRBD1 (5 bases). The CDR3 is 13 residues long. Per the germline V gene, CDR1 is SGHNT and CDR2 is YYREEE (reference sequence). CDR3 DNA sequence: TGTACCAGCAGCTGGGACACTAATGAAAAACTGTTTCTT. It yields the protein CTSSWDTNEKLFL.

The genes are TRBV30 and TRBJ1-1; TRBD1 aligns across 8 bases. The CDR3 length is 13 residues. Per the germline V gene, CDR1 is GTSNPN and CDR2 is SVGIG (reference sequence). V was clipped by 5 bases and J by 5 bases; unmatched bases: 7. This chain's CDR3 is CAWRDRPPTEAFF. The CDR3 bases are TGTGCCTGGCGGGACAGGCCACCAACTGAAGCTTTCTTT.

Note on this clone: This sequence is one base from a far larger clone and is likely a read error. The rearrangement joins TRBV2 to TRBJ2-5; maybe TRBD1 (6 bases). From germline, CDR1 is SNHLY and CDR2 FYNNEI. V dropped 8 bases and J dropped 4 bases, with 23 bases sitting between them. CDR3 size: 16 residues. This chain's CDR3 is CASSANTGMSGETQYF. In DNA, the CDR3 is TGTGCCAGCTCTGCCAATACAGGGATGAGCGGAGAGACCCAGTACTTC. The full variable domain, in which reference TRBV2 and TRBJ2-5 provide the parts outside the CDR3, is EPEVTQTPSHQVTQMGQEVILRCVPISNHLYFYWYRQILGQKVEFLVSFYNNEISEKSEIFDDQFSVERPDGSNFTLKIRSTKLEDSAMYFCASSANTGMSGETQYFGPGTRLLVL.

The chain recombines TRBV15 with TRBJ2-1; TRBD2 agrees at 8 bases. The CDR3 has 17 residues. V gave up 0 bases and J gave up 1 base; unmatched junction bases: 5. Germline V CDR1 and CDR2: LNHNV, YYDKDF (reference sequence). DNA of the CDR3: TGTGCCACCAGCAGAGATCGGGGACTAGTTTCCTACAATGAGCAGTTCTTC. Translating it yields CATSRDRGLVSYNEQFF.

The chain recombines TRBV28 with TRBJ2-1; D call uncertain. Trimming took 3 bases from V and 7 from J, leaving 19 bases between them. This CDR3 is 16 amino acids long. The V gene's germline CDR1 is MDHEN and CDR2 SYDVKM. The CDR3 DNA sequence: TGTGCCAGCAGTTTGCGGAGCTTATACTCCGAGAATGAGCAGTTCTTC. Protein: CASSLRSLYSENEQFF.

In DNA form, the CDR3 reads TGTGCCAGCAGCTTAGGGGCAGCGAACACTGAAGCTTTCTTT. Protein product: CASSLGAANTEAFF. The chain uses TRBV7-2 and TRBJ1-1; D gene uncertain. V lost 1 base and J lost 1, with 7 bases in between. The CDR3 has 14 residues. Germline CDR1 and CDR2: SGHTA and FQGNSA.

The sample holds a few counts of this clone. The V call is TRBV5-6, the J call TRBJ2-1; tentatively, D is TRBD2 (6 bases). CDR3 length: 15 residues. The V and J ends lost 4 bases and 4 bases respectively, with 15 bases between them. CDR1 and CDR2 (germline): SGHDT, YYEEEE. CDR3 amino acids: CASSRISGYYNEQFF. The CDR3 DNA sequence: TGTGCCAGCAGCAGAATTAGCGGTTATTACAATGAGCAGTTCTTC.

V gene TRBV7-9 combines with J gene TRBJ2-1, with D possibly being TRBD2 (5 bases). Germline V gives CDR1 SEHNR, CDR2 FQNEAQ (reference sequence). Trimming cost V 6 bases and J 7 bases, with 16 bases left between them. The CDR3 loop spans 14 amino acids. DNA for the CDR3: TGTGCCAGCAGTAAGTTAGCGCCTTCTAATGAGCAGTTCTTC. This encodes CASSKLAPSNEQFF.

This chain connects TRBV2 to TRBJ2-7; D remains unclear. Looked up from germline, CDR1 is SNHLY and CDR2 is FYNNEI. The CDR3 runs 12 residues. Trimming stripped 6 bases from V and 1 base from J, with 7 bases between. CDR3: CASRGISYEQYF. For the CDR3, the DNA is TGTGCCAGCAGGGGCATTTCCTACGAGCAGTACTTC.

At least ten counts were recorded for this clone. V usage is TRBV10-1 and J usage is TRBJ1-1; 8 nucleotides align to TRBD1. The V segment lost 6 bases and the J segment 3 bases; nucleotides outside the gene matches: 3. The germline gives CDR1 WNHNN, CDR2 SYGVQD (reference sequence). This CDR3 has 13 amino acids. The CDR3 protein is CASSKQGDTEAFF. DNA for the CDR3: TGCGCCAGCAGCAAACAGGGGGACACTGAAGCTTTCTTT.

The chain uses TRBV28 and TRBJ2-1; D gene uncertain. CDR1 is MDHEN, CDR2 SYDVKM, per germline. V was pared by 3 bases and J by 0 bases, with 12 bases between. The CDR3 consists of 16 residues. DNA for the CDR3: TGTGCCAGCAGTTTGGTGGGCCGAATCTCCTACAATGAGCAGTTCTTC. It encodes CASSLVGRISYNEQFF. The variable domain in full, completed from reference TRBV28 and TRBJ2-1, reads DVKVTQSSRYLVKRTGEKVFLECVQDMDHENMFWYRQDPGLGLRLIYFSYDVKMKEKGDIPEGYSVSREKKERFSLILESASTNQTSMYLCASSLVGRISYNEQFFGPGTRLTVL.

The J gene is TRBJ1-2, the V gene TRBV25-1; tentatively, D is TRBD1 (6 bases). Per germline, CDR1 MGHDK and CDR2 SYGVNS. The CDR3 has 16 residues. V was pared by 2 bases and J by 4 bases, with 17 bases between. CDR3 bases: TGTGCCAGCAGTGAAACCATGGCCGGGACAACCTATGGCTACACCTTC. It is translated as CASSETMAGTTYGYTF.

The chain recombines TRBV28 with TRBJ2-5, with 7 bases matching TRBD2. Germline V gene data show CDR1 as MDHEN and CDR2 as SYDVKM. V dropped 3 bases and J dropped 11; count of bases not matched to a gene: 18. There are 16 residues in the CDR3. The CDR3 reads CASSFSPGGSVWEQYF. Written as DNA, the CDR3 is TGTGCCAGCAGTTTCTCCCCGGGCGGGAGTGTTTGGGAGCAGTACTTC.

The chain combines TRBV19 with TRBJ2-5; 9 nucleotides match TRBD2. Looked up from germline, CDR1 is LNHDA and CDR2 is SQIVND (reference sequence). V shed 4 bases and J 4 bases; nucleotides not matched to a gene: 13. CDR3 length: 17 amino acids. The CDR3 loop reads CASSKGGSGSFRETQYF. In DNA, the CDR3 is TGTGCCAGTAGTAAGGGTGGTAGCGGGAGTTTTCGAGAGACCCAGTACTTC. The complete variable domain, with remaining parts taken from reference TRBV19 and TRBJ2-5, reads DGGITQSPKYLFRKEGQNVTLSCEQNLNHDAMYWYRQDPGQGLRLIYYSQIVNDFQKGDIAEGYSVSREKKESFPLTVTSAQKNPTAFYLCASSKGGSGSFRETQYFGPGTRLLVL.

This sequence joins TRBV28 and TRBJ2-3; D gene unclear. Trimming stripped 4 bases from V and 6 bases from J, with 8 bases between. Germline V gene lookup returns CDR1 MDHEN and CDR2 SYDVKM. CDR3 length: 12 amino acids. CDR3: CASSSTLDTQYF. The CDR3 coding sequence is TGTGCCAGCAGTTCGACCTTGGATACGCAGTATTTT. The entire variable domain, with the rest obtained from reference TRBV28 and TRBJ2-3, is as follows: DVKVTQSSRYLVKRTGEKVFLECVQDMDHENMFWYRQDPGLGLRLIYFSYDVKMKEKGDIPEGYSVSREKKERFSLILESASTNQTSMYLCASSSTLDTQYFGPGTRLTVL.

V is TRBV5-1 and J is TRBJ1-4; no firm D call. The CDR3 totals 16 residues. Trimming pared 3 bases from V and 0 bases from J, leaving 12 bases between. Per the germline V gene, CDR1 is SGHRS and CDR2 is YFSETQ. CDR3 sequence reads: CASSSKDRATNEKLFF. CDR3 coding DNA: TGCGCCAGCAGCTCCAAGGACCGCGCAACTAATGAAAAACTGTTTTTT.

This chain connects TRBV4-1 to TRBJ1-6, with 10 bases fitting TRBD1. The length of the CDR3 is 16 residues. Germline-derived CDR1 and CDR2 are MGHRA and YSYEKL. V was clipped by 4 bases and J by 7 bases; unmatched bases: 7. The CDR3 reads CASSLGQGVGNSPLHF. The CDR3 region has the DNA TGCGCCAGCAGCCTCGGACAGGGGGTAGGCAATTCACCCCTCCACTTT.

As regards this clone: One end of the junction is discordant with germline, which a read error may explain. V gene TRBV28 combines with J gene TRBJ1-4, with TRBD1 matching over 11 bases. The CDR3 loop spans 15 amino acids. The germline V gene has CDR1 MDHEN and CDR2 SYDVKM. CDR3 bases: TGTGCCAGCAGTTCGCCGGGACAGGGGGGCGAAAAACTGCTTTTT. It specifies CASSSPGQGGEKLLF. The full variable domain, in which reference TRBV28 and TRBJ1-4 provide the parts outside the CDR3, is DVKVTQSSRYLVKRTGEKVFLECVQDMDHENMFWYRQDPGLGLRLIYFSYDVKMKEKGDIPEGYSVSREKKERFSLILESASTNQTSMYLCASSSPGQGGEKLLFGSGTQLSVL.

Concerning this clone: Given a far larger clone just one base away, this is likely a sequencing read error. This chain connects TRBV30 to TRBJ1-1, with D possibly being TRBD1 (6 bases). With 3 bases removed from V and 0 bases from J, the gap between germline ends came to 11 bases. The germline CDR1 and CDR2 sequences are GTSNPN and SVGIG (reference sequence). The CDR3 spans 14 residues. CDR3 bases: TGTGCCTGGAGCGGACAGACGGTGAACACTGAAGCTTTCTTT. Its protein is CAWSGQTVNTEAFF.

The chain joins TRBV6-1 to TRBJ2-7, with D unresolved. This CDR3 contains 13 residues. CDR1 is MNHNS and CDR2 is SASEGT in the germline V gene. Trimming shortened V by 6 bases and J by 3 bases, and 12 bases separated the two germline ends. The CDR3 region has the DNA TGTGCCAGCAGCCCCGCGTGGGGCTACGAGCAGTACTTC. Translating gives CASSPAWGYEQYF.

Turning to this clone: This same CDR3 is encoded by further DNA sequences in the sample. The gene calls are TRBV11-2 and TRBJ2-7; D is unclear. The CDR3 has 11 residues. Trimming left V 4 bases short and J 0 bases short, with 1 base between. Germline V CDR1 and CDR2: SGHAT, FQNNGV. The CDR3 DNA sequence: TGTGCCAGCAGCTCCTCCTACGAGCAGTACTTC. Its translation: CASSSSYEQYF.

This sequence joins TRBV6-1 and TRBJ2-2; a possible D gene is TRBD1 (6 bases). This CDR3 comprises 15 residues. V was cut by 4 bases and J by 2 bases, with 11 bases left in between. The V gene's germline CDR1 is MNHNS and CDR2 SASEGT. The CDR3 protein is CASSGAGANTGELFF. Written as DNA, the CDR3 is TGTGCCAGCAGTGGGGCAGGGGCAAACACCGGGGAGCTGTTTTTT.

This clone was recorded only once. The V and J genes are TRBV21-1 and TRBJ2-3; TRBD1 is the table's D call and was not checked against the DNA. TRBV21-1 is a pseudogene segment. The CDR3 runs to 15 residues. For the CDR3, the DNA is TGTGCCAGCAGCCCTAAGGGGATTGGGACAGATACGCAGTATTTT. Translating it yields CASSPKGIGTDTQYF.

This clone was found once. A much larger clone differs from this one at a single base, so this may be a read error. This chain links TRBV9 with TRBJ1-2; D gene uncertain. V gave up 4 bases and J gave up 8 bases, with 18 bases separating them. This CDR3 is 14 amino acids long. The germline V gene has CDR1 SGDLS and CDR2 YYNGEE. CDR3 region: CASSPPVQAIGYTF. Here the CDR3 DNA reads TGTGCCAGCAGCCCCCCGGTGCAGGCCATAGGCTACACCTTC.

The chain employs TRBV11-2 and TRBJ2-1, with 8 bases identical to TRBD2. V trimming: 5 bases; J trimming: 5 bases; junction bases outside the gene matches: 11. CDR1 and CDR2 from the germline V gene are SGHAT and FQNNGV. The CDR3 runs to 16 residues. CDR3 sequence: CASSPMRLALNNEQFF. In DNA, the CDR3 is TGTGCCAGCAGCCCCATGAGACTAGCGCTTAACAATGAGCAGTTCTTC.

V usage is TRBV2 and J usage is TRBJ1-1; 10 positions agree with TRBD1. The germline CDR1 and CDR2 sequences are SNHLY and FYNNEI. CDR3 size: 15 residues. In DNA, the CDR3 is TGTGCGGCTGAGGGGGGACAGGGGACGAACACTGAAGCTTTCTTT. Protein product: CAAEGGQGTNTEAFF.

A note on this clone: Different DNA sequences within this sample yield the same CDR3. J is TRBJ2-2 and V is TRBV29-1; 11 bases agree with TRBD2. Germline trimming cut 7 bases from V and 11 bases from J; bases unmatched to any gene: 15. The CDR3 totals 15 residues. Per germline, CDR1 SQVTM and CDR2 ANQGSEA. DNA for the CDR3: TGCAGCGCCGTAGCGGGAGGGAATTTCGGCGGAGAGCTGTTTTTT. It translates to CSAVAGGNFGGELFF.